Listed here are 29 T cell receptor beta chains from one sample, sequenced in a study of blood T cell repertoires in COVID-19 (dated by TCRdb to 2020 to 2022). The protocol used for the library was the immunoSEQ multiplex PCR assay. TCRdb provides this immuneACCESS table in a form limited to in-frame rearrangements. Some clones are lacking; in checked studies, under half of them reflect an unresolved V gene, and why the rest are absent is not known. The sample profile shows 130,000 or so clones; 75% to 90% of them were found once. The ten top clones hold 18% of the sample. Sequences were obtained from peripheral blood. The receptors come from a man between 45 and 60 years old with active or convalescent COVID-19.

This clone was picked up one time. This chain joins TRBV14 and TRBJ1-5; D is perhaps TRBD1 (5 bases). CDR3 length: 15 amino acids. Germline values: CDR1 SGHDN, CDR2 FVKESK. Between the trimmed V and J ends, which lost 5 bases and 4 bases, there was a span of 15 bases. In nucleotides, the CDR3 is TGTGCCAGCAGCTCCAGGTCCGGGGGGAATCAGCCCCAGCATTTT. Translation gives CASSSRSGGNQPQHF.

This clone has a handful of counts. J is TRBJ1-2 and V is TRBV6-2 or TRBV6-3, with D perhaps TRBD1 (6 bases). Germline V gives CDR1 MNHEY, CDR2 SVGEGT. The ends were cut back, 6 bases at V and 7 bases at J, with 12 bases in the middle. The CDR3 sequence is 12 residues long. The CDR3 nucleotides are TGTGCCAGCAGCAGGGGATCCAGTGGCTACACCTTC. This encodes CASSRGSSGYTF.

This chain links TRBV4-3 with TRBJ1-6; no clear D gene. The CDR3 contains 15 residues. The V gene lost 0 bases and the J gene lost 4 bases, with 7 bases spanning the gap. Germline values: CDR1 LGHNA, CDR2 YSLEER. Written as DNA, the CDR3 is TGCGCCAGCAGCCAAGATCTTCAGTATAATTCACCCCTCCACTTT. Translating gives CASSQDLQYNSPLHF.

This clone appeared a single time. V usage is TRBV11-2 and J usage is TRBJ2-7, with a tentative D call TRBD1 (5 bases). V was shortened by 5 bases and J by 4 bases, with 9 bases between the two germline ends. Germline V gene lookup returns CDR1 SGHAT and CDR2 FQNNGV. CDR3 length equals 12 residues. The CDR3 spells CASSPNRYEQYF. The CDR3 DNA follows: TGTGCCAGCAGCCCGAACAGGTACGAGCAGTACTTC.

This chain links TRBV28 with TRBJ2-7, with 8 bases lining up with TRBD1. The germline V gene has CDR1 MDHEN and CDR2 SYDVKM. V shed 7 bases and J 5 bases; nucleotides not matched to a gene: 19. This CDR3 has 17 residues. CDR3 coding DNA: TGTGCCAGCATAACAGGGGGGAGGCCGTTTAGTGGCAACGAGCAGTACTTC. Residues: CASITGGRPFSGNEQYF. Full variable domain (rest looked up from reference TRBV28 and TRBJ2-7): DVKVTQSSRYLVKRTGEKVFLECVQDMDHENMFWYRQDPGLGLRLIYFSYDVKMKEKGDIPEGYSVSREKKERFSLILESASTNQTSMYLCASITGGRPFSGNEQYFGPGTRLTVT.

The rearrangement links TRBV10-3 to TRBJ1-5, with 7 bases that match TRBD1. The V segment lost 11 bases and the J segment 5 bases; nucleotides outside the gene matches: 18. Germline V gene lookup returns CDR1 ENHRY and CDR2 SYGVKD. This CDR3 region has 16 residues. The CDR3 is CAATSSTGQRDQPQHF. CDR3 DNA: TGTGCCGCGACCTCCAGTACGGGACAGAGGGATCAGCCCCAGCATTTT.

The chain combines TRBV2 with TRBJ2-5; D ambiguous. Trimming stripped 8 bases from V and 2 bases from J, with 12 bases between. The CDR3 runs to 13 residues. Looked up from germline, CDR1 is SNHLY and CDR2 is FYNNEI. The CDR3 sequence: CASGRSYQETQYF. CDR3 DNA: TGTGCCAGCGGTAGGAGCTATCAAGAGACCCAGTACTTC.

The gene calls are TRBV3-1 (or the pseudogene TRBV3-2) and TRBJ2-1; weak D call: TRBD2 (6 bases). Germline V gene lookup returns CDR1 LGHDT and CDR2 YNNKEL (reference sequence). Trimming shortened V by 1 base and J by 15 bases, and 19 bases separated the two germline ends. The CDR3 covers 14 residues. The CDR3 is CASSQVAEAFPGFF. CDR3 sequence (DNA): TGTGCCAGCAGCCAAGTAGCGGAGGCCTTCCCAGGGTTCTTC.

The chain combines TRBV28 with TRBJ2-1; TRBD2 matches 10 bases. From germline, CDR1 is MDHEN and CDR2 SYDVKM. V lost 7 bases, J lost 7 bases, and 7 bases stayed unmatched. This CDR3 is 14 amino acids long. CDR3: CASKGAGGWNEQFF. In DNA, the CDR3 is TGTGCCAGCAAGGGAGCGGGAGGGTGGAATGAGCAGTTCTTC.

V gene TRBV6-1 combines with J gene TRBJ1-3, with 7 bases matching TRBD1. The CDR3 runs to 16 residues. V lost 4 bases and J lost 1; bases outside the gene matches: 7. The V gene's germline CDR1 is MNHNS and CDR2 SASEGT. The CDR3 DNA follows: TGTGCCAGCAGTGGGCGGGACAGTCGGTCTGGAAACACCATATATTTT. Its translation: CASSGRDSRSGNTIYF.

V gene TRBV7-8 combines with J gene TRBJ1-1; 7 bases are a match to TRBD1. This CDR3 comprises 15 residues. Germline loops: CDR1 SGHVS, CDR2 FQNEAQ. After removal of 0 bases from V and 0 bases from J, the junction contained 1 base not matched to a gene. The CDR3: CASSLARGVNTEAFF. In nucleotides, the CDR3 is TGTGCCAGCAGCTTAGCCAGGGGGGTGAACACTGAAGCTTTCTTT.

The CDR3, as DNA: TGTGCCAGTACCGGGGGGCTGGAGACCCAGTACTTC. This codes for CASTGGLETQYF. The chain combines TRBV6-6 with TRBJ2-5, with TRBD2 as a possible D gene (7 bases). Germline CDR1 MNHNY, CDR2 SVGAGI (reference sequence). The CDR3 extends over 12 amino acids. V was shortened by 9 bases and J by 5 bases, with 13 bases between the two germline ends.

This clone was observed a few times. The V gene is TRBV30, the J gene TRBJ1-6, with D uncertain. This CDR3 has 13 residues. The V end lost 1 base, the J end lost 8 bases, and 9 bases lay between the germline ends. Germline CDR1 GTSNPN, CDR2 SVGIG (reference sequence). The CDR3 DNA reads as TGTGCCTGGAGTGGCAGAGGCCATTCACCCCTCCACTTT. Its protein product is CAWSGRGHSPLHF. Based on the CDR3 plus reference TRBV30 and TRBJ1-6, the full variable domain is SQTIHQWPATLVQPVGSPLSLECTVEGTSNPNLYWYRQAAGRGLQLLFYSVGIGQISSEVPQNLSASRPQDRQFILSSKKLLLSDSGFYLCAWSGRGHSPLHFGNGTRLTVT.

This sequence joins TRBV13 and TRBJ2-5; the D gene is possibly TRBD1 (5 bases). V was pared by 1 base and J by 10 bases, with 7 bases between. Germline CDR1 and CDR2: PRHDT and FYEKMQ (reference sequence). This CDR3 contains 11 residues. The CDR3 sequence: CASSLVGDQYF. CDR3 DNA sequence: TGTGCCAGCAGCTTAGTAGGGGACCAGTACTTC. The full variable domain, with the rest looked up from reference TRBV13 and TRBJ2-5, is AAGVIQSPRHLIKEKRETATLKCYPIPRHDTVYWYQQGPGQDPQFLISFYEKMQSDKGSIPDRFSAQQFSDYHSELNMSSLELGDSALYFCASSLVGDQYFGPGTRLLVL.

This clone was seen only a few times. This sample also contains other DNA sequences that code for the same CDR3. The V gene is TRBV3-1 (or the pseudogene TRBV3-2), the J gene TRBJ1-3; D not resolved. CDR1 and CDR2 from the germline V gene are LGHDT and YNNKEL (reference sequence). The CDR3 is 14 amino acids. V was pared by 2 bases and J by 3 bases, with 8 bases between. Written as DNA, the CDR3 is TGTGCCAGCAGCCAATCCGGTGGTGGAAACACCATATATTTT. This encodes CASSQSGGGNTIYF.

The gene calls are TRBV19 and TRBJ2-7; TRBD1 matches 8 bases. Germline V CDR1 and CDR2: LNHDA, SQIVND (reference sequence). The CDR3 is 14 amino acids. Trimming cost V 7 bases and J 4 bases; bases outside gene matches: 9. The CDR3 nucleotides are TGTGCCAGTAAAAGCACAGGGGGAAGTTACGAGCAGTACTTC. The encoded protein is CASKSTGGSYEQYF.

The chain joins TRBV7-2 to TRBJ2-5; 7 bases match TRBD2. CDR3 size: 16 residues. With 5 bases clipped from V and 4 bases from J, the junction kept 13 bases outside the gene matches. CDR1 is SGHTA, CDR2 FQGNSA, per germline. The chain's CDR3 is CASSPDRAGRVETQYF. CDR3 bases: TGTGCCAGCAGCCCAGATAGGGCGGGGAGGGTAGAGACCCAGTACTTC.

The chain couples TRBV5-1 to TRBJ2-5; TRBD2 matches 9 bases. Per germline, CDR1 SGHRS and CDR2 YFSETQ. The CDR3 runs to 15 residues. V shed 5 bases and J 1 base; nucleotides not matched to a gene: 6. The DNA of the CDR3 is TGCGCCAGCAGGGGCGGGAGGGATCCCCAAGAGACCCAGTACTTC. Protein product: CASRGGRDPQETQYF.

The V and J genes are TRBV19 and TRBJ1-3; D unclear. There are 12 residues in the CDR3. V shed 7 bases and J shed 5 bases, with 9 bases lying between them. Per the germline V gene, CDR1 is LNHDA and CDR2 is SQIVND (reference sequence). The CDR3 protein is CASTPGRNTIYF. CDR3 sequence (DNA): TGTGCCAGTACCCCGGGGAGAAACACCATATATTTT.

V gene TRBV6-5 combines with J gene TRBJ2-1; TRBD2 matches at 8 bases. This CDR3 has 16 residues. CDR1 and CDR2 (germline): MNHEY, SVGAGI. Germline trimming cut 2 bases from V and 7 bases from J; bases unmatched to any gene: 10. CDR3 loop: CASSYRVGRAPNEQFF. The CDR3 coding sequence is TGTGCCAGCAGTTACCGAGTCGGGAGGGCCCCAAATGAGCAGTTCTTC.

The J gene is TRBJ2-5, the V gene TRBV2, with D possibly matching TRBD2 (7 bases). The CDR3 contains 19 residues. In germline, CDR1 is SNHLY, CDR2 FYNNEI. Trimming removed 3 bases at V and 5 bases at J, with 28 bases between. The CDR3 protein is CASSDSIGGRGSGHETQYF. CDR3 in DNA: TGTGCCAGCAGTGACTCCATCGGGGGCCGGGGTAGCGGGCATGAGACCCAGTACTTC.

This chain connects TRBV27 to TRBJ2-7; TRBD1 aligns across 7 bases. The CDR3 spans 18 residues. Per germline, CDR1 MNHEY and CDR2 SMNVEV (reference sequence). V lost 11 bases and J lost 9; bases outside the gene matches: 31. The CDR3 region has the DNA TGTGCCGGTTCCGGGACAGACTCGCCCAAGATTCAGAGGGCGCTGCAGTACTTC. Residues: CAGSGTDSPKIQRALQYF.

The rearrangement uses TRBV3-1 (or the pseudogene TRBV3-2) and TRBJ1-3; D uncertain. V was pared by 5 bases and J by 0 bases, with 5 bases between. The length of the CDR3 is 13 residues. Germline V CDR1 and CDR2: LGHDT, YNNKEL (reference sequence). DNA for the CDR3: TGTGCCAGCAGCATTCGCTCTGGAAACACCATATATTTT. Encoded protein: CASSIRSGNTIYF.

This clone came up a few times. The V and J genes are TRBV5-1 and TRBJ1-1; D perhaps matches TRBD1 (6 bases). Germline CDR1 SGHRS, CDR2 YFSETQ. The V and J ends lost 4 bases and 2 bases respectively, with 15 bases between them. CDR3 size: 15 residues. CDR3 amino acids: CASSPRTDYNTEAFF. DNA for the CDR3: TGCGCCAGCAGCCCTCGGACAGACTATAACACTGAAGCTTTCTTT.

The chain carries TRBV18 and TRBJ2-7, with D tentatively TRBD2 (6 bases). CDR1 and CDR2 from the germline V gene are KGHSH and LQKENI. The CDR3 consists of 15 residues. V lost 2 bases, J lost 0 bases, and 11 bases lay in between. The CDR3 loop reads CASSPWAGSSYEQYF. For the CDR3, the DNA is TGTGCCAGCTCACCATGGGCCGGGAGCTCCTACGAGCAGTACTTC.

The chain combines TRBV28 with TRBJ1-5; 7 positions agree with TRBD1. The junction had 7 bases not matched to a gene; V was cut back by 4 bases and J by 7 bases. The CDR3 runs 14 residues. CDR1 and CDR2 (germline): MDHEN, SYDVKM. CDR3 sequence: CASSSRGTRQPQHF. CDR3 DNA: TGTGCCAGCAGTTCCAGGGGGACAAGGCAGCCCCAGCATTTT. Supplemented by reference TRBV28 and TRBJ1-5, the full variable domain reads DVKVTQSSRYLVKRTGEKVFLECVQDMDHENMFWYRQDPGLGLRLIYFSYDVKMKEKGDIPEGYSVSREKKERFSLILESASTNQTSMYLCASSSRGTRQPQHFGDGTRLSIL.

This clone was recorded once. The chain links TRBV12-3 or TRBV12-4 to TRBJ2-3; unclear D gene. V lost 4 bases, J lost 2 bases, and 4 bases lay in between. The CDR3 is made up of 12 amino acids. The DNA of the CDR3 is TGTGCCAGCAGTTCCCACACAGATACGCAGTATTTT. Protein sequence: CASSSHTDTQYF.

This chain links TRBV5-3 with TRBJ1-5; D gene uncertain. TRBV5-3 is an ORF; its function is uncertain. The CDR3 totals 14 residues. The V gene lost 0 bases and the J gene lost 9 bases, with 13 bases spanning the gap. The CDR3 loop is CARSLVGSVRPQHF. In nucleotides, the CDR3 is TGTGCCAGAAGCTTGGTAGGGAGTGTTAGGCCCCAGCATTTT.

V is TRBV12-3 or TRBV12-4 and J is TRBJ2-7, with TRBD1 identical over 10 bases. The CDR3 totals 13 residues. V lost 6 bases, J lost 2 bases, and 1 base stayed unmatched. The CDR3 coding sequence is TGTGCCAGCAGGGGGACAGGGGCCTACGAGCAGTACTTC. Encoded protein: CASRGTGAYEQYF.